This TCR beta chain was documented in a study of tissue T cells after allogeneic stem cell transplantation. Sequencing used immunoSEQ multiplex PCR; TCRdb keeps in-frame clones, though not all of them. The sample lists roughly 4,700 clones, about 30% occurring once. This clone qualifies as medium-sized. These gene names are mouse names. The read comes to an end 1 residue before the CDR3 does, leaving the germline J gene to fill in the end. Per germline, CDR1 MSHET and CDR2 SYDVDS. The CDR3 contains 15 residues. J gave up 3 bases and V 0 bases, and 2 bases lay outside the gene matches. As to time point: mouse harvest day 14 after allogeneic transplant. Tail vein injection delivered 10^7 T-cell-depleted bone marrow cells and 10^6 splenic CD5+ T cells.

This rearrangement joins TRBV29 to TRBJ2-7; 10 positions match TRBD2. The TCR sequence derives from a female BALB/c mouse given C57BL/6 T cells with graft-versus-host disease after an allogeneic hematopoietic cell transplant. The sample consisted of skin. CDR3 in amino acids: CASSLSTGGGYEQYF. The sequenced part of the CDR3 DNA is TGTGCTAGCAGTTTATCCACTGGGGGGGGCTATGAACAGTAC.